This TCR beta chain was observed in a study of blood T cells in healthy people across ages (dated by TCRdb to the mid-2010s). With respect to the entire study: In model experiments, roughly one uniquely barcoded TCR beta cDNA molecule per two T cells was captured by template switching. To track age-related changes in TCR beta repertoire diversity, the study relied on deep sequencing normalized with unique cDNA molecular identifiers. Donors were grouped into four age groups: young (average about 15 years), middle-aged (roughly 38), aged (approximately 58) and long-lived (about 89). To avoid experimental bias, donors of different ages were randomly spread across the sequencing lanes. Two additional independent replicas of 1 million unique cDNA reads from the same blood draw were analyzed for two donors (one aged 18 to 30 and one aged 80 or older). The paper as a whole reports these results and caveats: Compared with the aged group, the long-lived group had more naive CD4+ T cells, fewer expanded clones and increased TCR diversity, a pattern suggesting age selection. Estimates of total diversity based on one million sequenced T cells were regarded as lower bounds and as underestimates. A strong correlation was found between observed TCR beta diversity and the percentage of naive T cells measured by flow cytometry. Donor CMV infection status was unknown, potentially confounding age-related changes in expanded clonotypes. Since profiling was done on bulk unsorted PBMCs, naive and antigen-experienced compartments could not be conclusively compared. Observed TCR beta diversity per million T cells fell roughly linearly with age, and a significant reduction was already apparent by age roughly 40.

Donors were a few dozen systemically healthy Caucasian individuals from Russia aged roughly 6 to 90 years. Each donor gave ten milliliters of peripheral blood, collected into EDTA-treated Vacutainer tubes. Ficoll-Paque density-gradient centrifugation was used to isolate PBMCs, with at least 6.5 million per sample. Total RNA, at least 6 micrograms per sample, was extracted from PBMCs with Trizol reagent. For every donor, an aliquot of PBMCs went through flow cytometry to measure the percentages of naive CD45RAhigh/CD27high T cells. Counted from cysteine to phenylalanine, this CDR3 has 13 amino acids. Only the CDR3 part of the read is kept: 39 bases, read in frame from the first base. Relative to germline, V is missing 6 bases and J is missing 5 bases, with 9 bases of the junction outside any gene match. From a lookup of the germline V gene, CDR1 and CDR2 are SQVTM and ANQGSEA. About this clonotype: Its antigen is not yet known. Base qualities are not recorded, but no much larger clone differs from it by a single base.

The method was 5' RACE. TCRdb lists the instrument as Illumina HiSeq 2500. A second 7 to 11 cycle PCR used a sample-barcoded 5' primer and a J-beta primer mix. A template-switch 5' adaptor carrying 12 random nucleotides introduced a unique molecular identifier onto each TCR beta cDNA molecule. Each sample yielded at least 3 million CDR3-containing paired-end reads. All of the RNA was converted into first-strand cDNA using the Mint cDNA synthesis kit, with a TRBC-specific oligonucleotide serving as the primer. After uracil-DNA glycosylase treatment, a first 18-cycle PCR used universal primers M1SS and BC2_uni_R on all cDNA. From the authors' description of their analysis: For normalization, 1 million high-quality reads, each with a distinct molecular identifier, were randomly selected from each sample. Reads sharing molecular identifiers were discarded rather than binned into consensus sequences. MiTCR, with a Q25 quality threshold and the strictest error-elimination algorithm, was used for CDR3 identification, clonotype clustering and error correction. A nonparametric unseen species model with Euler transformation was used to estimate a lower bound on total TCR beta diversity. Using fastp trimming at Q25 and MiXCR clonotype assembly, TCRdb reanalyzed the public sequencing data and kept in-frame beta chains. Rows matching on CDR3 protein sequence are summarized as one entry with the most common DNA and genes. The V and J calls reflect TCRdb's pipeline rather than the authors' work. This sample has about 620,000 distinct CDR3 sequences in its table, and more than 20% of those were observed once. The leading ten clones occupy 3% to 4.5% of the sample.

This TCR was recovered from a man in his 70s in good health. The sample consisted of blood. Recombination joined TRBV29-1 with TRBJ1-2; 7 middle bases align to TRBD1. The DNA sequence is TGCAGCGTGATACCGGGACAGATTTATGGCTACACCTTC. The encoded protein is CSVIPGQIYGYTF.